This entry concerns a single T cell receptor beta chain. CDR3 length: 15 residues. Trimming pared 2 bases from V and 1 base from J, leaving 14 bases between. The germline V gene has CDR1 GTSNPN and CDR2 SVGIG (reference sequence). TCRdb's copy holds only in-frame clones and misses some; the assay was immunoSEQ multiplex PCR. The repertoire includes approximately 150,000 clones, around 84% of them detected once, and roughly 2.7% sits in the top ten. This sample was included in a study of blood T cell repertoires in COVID-19. Across the study: Acute and convalescent COVID-19 samples came from the United States, Italy and Spain.

The V call is TRBV30, the J call TRBJ1-1; D remains ambiguous. Sequencing was performed on peripheral blood. The origin of this receptor is a human donor with acute or convalescent COVID-19. The donor label of this sample is uncertain. The CDR3 bases are TGTGCCTGGAGTCCGATAGTGCACCCGAACACTGAAGCTTTCTTT. Translating gives CAWSPIVHPNTEAFF.